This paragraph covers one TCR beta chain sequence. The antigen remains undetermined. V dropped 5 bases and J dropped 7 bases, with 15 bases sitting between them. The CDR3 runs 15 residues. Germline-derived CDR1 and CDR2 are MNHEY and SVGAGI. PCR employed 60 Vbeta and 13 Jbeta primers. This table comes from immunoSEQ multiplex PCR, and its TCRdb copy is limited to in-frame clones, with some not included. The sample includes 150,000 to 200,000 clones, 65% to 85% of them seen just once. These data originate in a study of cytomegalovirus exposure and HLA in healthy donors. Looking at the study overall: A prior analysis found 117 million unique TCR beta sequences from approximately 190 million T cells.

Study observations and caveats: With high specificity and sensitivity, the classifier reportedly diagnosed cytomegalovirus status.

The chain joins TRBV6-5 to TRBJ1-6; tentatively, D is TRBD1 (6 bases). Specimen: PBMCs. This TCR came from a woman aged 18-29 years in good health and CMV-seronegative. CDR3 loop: CASSPQQGFNSPLHF. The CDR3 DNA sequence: TGTGCCAGCAGTCCCCAACAGGGCTTCAATTCACCCCTCCACTTT.